The 14 T cell receptor beta chains listed next were all sequenced from one sample in a study of blood T cell repertoires in COVID-19. Method: immunoSEQ multiplex PCR; TCRdb's copy keeps in-frame clones and lacks some. The data contain roughly 250,000 clones, about 81% of them singletons. Sequenced: peripheral blood. All receptors come from a woman aged 55 to 70 with active or convalescent COVID-19.

CDR3 bases: TGTGCCAGCAGTGACCCCAAGCGGGGGGACCCAGATACGCAGTATTTT. It is translated as CASSDPKRGDPDTQYF. This rearrangement joins TRBV6-4 to TRBJ2-3, with 9 bases identical to TRBD2. V lost 2 bases and J lost 4; bases outside the gene matches: 7. Germline loops: CDR1 MRHNA, CDR2 SNTAGT. The CDR3 sequence is 16 residues long.

V gene TRBV29-1 combines with J gene TRBJ2-1, with D possibly TRBD2 on 6 matching bases. Trimming took off 2 bases at V and 9 bases at J, with 14 bases between the two ends. Germline V lookup: CDR1 SQVTM, CDR2 ANQGSEA. CDR3 length equals 13 residues. The CDR3 nucleotides are TGCAGCGTTGAACGCCGTGGAGGGGCTGAGCAGTTCTTC. Protein: CSVERRGGAEQFF.

This chain joins TRBV2 and TRBJ2-7; 8 nucleotides align to TRBD2. V dropped 4 bases and J dropped 4; count of bases not matched to a gene: 9. The CDR3 is 15 residues long. Per the germline V gene, CDR1 is SNHLY and CDR2 is FYNNEI. The CDR3, as DNA: TGTGCCAGCAGTGCCCAAAGTACGGGGGGGTACGAGCAGTACTTC. Amino acid sequence: CASSAQSTGGYEQYF.

The chain has TRBV19 and TRBJ1-1, with 8 bases aligning to TRBD1. Germline lookup yields CDR1 LNHDA and CDR2 SQIVND (reference sequence). CDR3 size: 17 residues. The junction had 14 bases not matched to a gene; V was cut back by 5 bases and J by 3 bases. CDR3 protein: CASSPTAYRGEDTEAFF. Written as DNA, the CDR3 is TGTGCCAGTAGTCCAACCGCATACAGGGGGGAGGACACTGAAGCTTTCTTT. Complete variable domain (other parts from reference TRBV19 and TRBJ1-1): DGGITQSPKYLFRKEGQNVTLSCEQNLNHDAMYWYRQDPGQGLRLIYYSQIVNDFQKGDIAEGYSVSREKKESFPLTVTSAQKNPTAFYLCASSPTAYRGEDTEAFFGQGTRLTVV.

The V and J genes are TRBV6-1 and TRBJ1-6; D unclear. Germline CDR1 is MNHNS and CDR2 is SASEGT. The CDR3 runs to 14 residues. V lost 0 bases and J 8 bases, leaving 8 bases between the germline ends. The CDR3 here is CASSEAAAYSPLHF. The CDR3 DNA follows: TGTGCCAGCAGTGAAGCGGCGGCCTATTCACCCCTCCACTTT.

V is TRBV18 and J is TRBJ2-1; D perhaps matches TRBD2 (5 bases). Deletions cut 0 bases from V and 2 bases from J, with 11 bases between. Germline CDR1 reads KGHSH; CDR2 reads LQKENI. The CDR3 length is 16 residues. CDR3 amino acids: CASSPPDLTAYNEQFF. CDR3 DNA: TGTGCCAGCTCACCACCGGACTTAACTGCCTACAATGAGCAGTTCTTC. Full variable domain (missing parts from reference TRBV18 and TRBJ2-1): NAGVMQNPRHLVRRRGQEARLRCSPMKGHSHVYWYRQLPEEGLKFMVYLQKENIIDESGMPKERFSAEFPKEGPSILRIQQVVRGDSAAYFCASSPPDLTAYNEQFFGPGTRLTVL.

The chain employs TRBV15 and TRBJ1-2; a weak D match, TRBD1 (5 bases). Germline CDR1 LNHNV, CDR2 YYDKDF (reference sequence). The CDR3 totals 16 residues. V lost 0 bases and J lost 4, with 15 bases in between. DNA of the CDR3: TGTGCCACCAGCAGAGATCGGGAGGGACGACTCTATGGCTACACCTTC. Its translation is CATSRDREGRLYGYTF.

The rearrangement joins TRBV5-8 to TRBJ1-1; possibly TRBD1 for D (5 bases). The germline CDR1 and CDR2 sequences are SGHTS and YDEGEE. Trimming removed 4 bases from V and 0 bases from J, with 10 bases in between. This CDR3 is 14 amino acids long. The DNA of the CDR3 is TGTGCCAGCAGCCCGGGACTCTTGAACACTGAAGCTTTCTTT. Its protein product is CASSPGLLNTEAFF.

The chain recombines TRBV7-9 with TRBJ2-1; TRBD2 aligns across 8 bases. There are 19 residues in the CDR3. V was pared by 1 base and J by 1 base, with 12 bases of the junction left unmatched. Germline CDR1 SEHNR, CDR2 FQNEAQ (reference sequence). CDR3 loop: CASSLGRTSGKGSYNEQFF. CDR3 DNA sequence: TGTGCCAGCAGCTTAGGAAGAACTAGCGGTAAAGGGTCCTACAATGAGCAGTTCTTC.

This clone came up once. The chain uses TRBV6-5 and TRBJ1-1, with D perhaps TRBD1 (6 bases). The CDR3 totals 12 residues. With 6 bases removed from V and 11 bases from J, the gap between germline ends came to 16 bases. The V gene's germline CDR1 is MNHEY and CDR2 SVGAGI. DNA of the CDR3: TGTGCCAGCAGCGGGAACAGGGTTGAGGCTTTCTTT. It codes for CASSGNRVEAFF.

The rearrangement uses TRBV5-1 and TRBJ1-1; maybe TRBD1 (5 bases). Germline CDR1 is SGHRS and CDR2 is YFSETQ. The germline V and J ends were trimmed by 2 bases and 3 bases, with 11 bases remaining between them. The CDR3 sequence is 14 residues long. The CDR3, as DNA: TGCGCCAGCAGCTTAAGGGGCGCGGACACTGAAGCTTTCTTT. Its protein product is CASSLRGADTEAFF.

This clone was picked up one time. This chain connects TRBV5-8 to TRBJ2-7; 8 nucleotides align to TRBD1. The V gene's germline CDR1 is SGHTS and CDR2 YDEGEE. V lost 4 bases, J lost 7 bases, and 7 bases stayed unmatched. The CDR3 runs 13 residues. The CDR3 protein is CASSGWDRREQYF. Written as DNA, the CDR3 is TGTGCCAGCAGCGGATGGGACAGGCGGGAGCAGTACTTC.

For this clone: Sequence at one end of the junction differs from germline and may be a read error. The J gene is TRBJ2-2, the V gene TRBV3-1 (or the pseudogene TRBV3-2); perhaps TRBD2 as D (6 bases). Germline-derived CDR1 and CDR2 are LGHDT and YNNKEL (reference sequence). This CDR3 comprises 16 residues. The CDR3 spells CASSPTSAGNTGGLFF. CDR3 nucleotides: TGTGCCAGCAGCCCTACTAGTGCGGGTAACACCGGGGGGCTGTTTTTT.

This clone was counted once. The V gene is TRBV7-2, the J gene TRBJ1-3, with 7 bases lining up with TRBD1. Germline CDR1 is SGHTA and CDR2 is FQGNSA. The CDR3 spans 13 residues. The V segment lost 5 bases and the J segment 2 bases; nucleotides outside the gene matches: 0. CDR3: CASSGTAGNTIYF. The CDR3 DNA reads TGTGCCAGCAGCGGGACAGCTGGAAACACCATATATTTT.